Shown below are 5 T cell receptor beta chains from a single sample sequenced in a study of vaccination and CD4 T cells after COVID-19. Treatment defined: approximately 10-day PBMC culture with coronavirus spike peptide pools or control peptides (ViraFEST assay). No antigen has been assigned to these receptors. Scientists ran DNA taken from cultured CD4+ T cells through the Oncomine TCR Beta short-read assay for sequencing. One entry per CDR3 protein, called by TCRdb with MiXCR from the PCR reads. The sample has approximately 7,000 distinct CDR3 sequences; 65% to 75% are singletons. Sequencing input: CD4+ T cells from blood, cultured in vitro. These receptors were taken from a human donor who had recovered from COVID-19.

The rearrangement joins TRBV7-2 to TRBJ1-1, with 7 bases matching TRBD1. CDR1 and CDR2 from the germline V gene are SGHTA and FQGNSA. With 10 bases clipped from V and 2 bases from J, the junction kept 4 bases outside the gene matches. CDR3 length: 12 amino acids. CDR3 DNA sequence: TGTGCCACCGACAGGGTAAACACTGAAGCTTTCTTT. This sequence encodes CATDRVNTEAFF.

This chain joins TRBV24-1 and TRBJ1-6, with a weak D call TRBD1 (5 bases). Germline V gene sequence: CDR1 KGHDR, CDR2 SFDVKD. This CDR3 contains 15 residues. Trimming removed 2 bases from V and 9 bases from J, with 13 bases in between. CDR3 nucleotides: TGTGCCACCAGTGATTGGGCAGGGCCTTCTTCACCCCTCCACTTT. Its translation is CATSDWAGPSSPLHF.

This clonotype is labeled medium-sized. The chain employs TRBV19 and TRBJ1-2; D might be TRBD1 (5 bases). Per germline, CDR1 LNHDA and CDR2 SQIVND (reference sequence). V shed 3 bases and J shed 7 bases, with 12 bases lying between them. This CDR3 is built from 13 residues. The CDR3 is CASSISLGLGYTF. CDR3 DNA sequence: TGTGCCAGTAGTATTTCATTGGGGCTTGGCTACACCTTC. Filled out from reference TRBV19 and TRBJ1-2, the complete variable domain reads DGGITQSPKYLFRKEGQNVTLSCEQNLNHDAMYWYRQDPGQGLRLIYYSQIVNDFQKGDIAEGYSVSREKKESFPLTVTSAQKNPTAFYLCASSISLGLGYTFGSGTRLTVV.

The chain employs TRBV27 and TRBJ1-5; 10 bases match TRBD1. Germline lookup yields CDR1 MNHEY and CDR2 SMNVEV (reference sequence). The CDR3 has 16 amino acids. V lost 5 bases and J lost 0; bases outside the gene matches: 4. CDR3 in DNA: TGTGCCAGCAGTGGGGGACAGGGGTATAGCAATCAGCCCCAGCATTTT. It is translated as CASSGGQGYSNQPQHF.

This clonotype was observed a single time. J is TRBJ2-2 and V is TRBV28; a possible D gene is TRBD1 (5 bases). Germline V gene data show CDR1 as MDHEN and CDR2 as SYDVKM. The CDR3 has 15 residues. The ends were cut back, 8 bases at V and 6 bases at J, with 19 bases in the middle. In DNA, the CDR3 is TGTGCCAGCCGCCCGGGCAGGGCTTCGCCCGGGGAGCTGTTTTTT. Protein: CASRPGRASPGELFF.